Listed here is a single TCR beta chain. The method was immunoSEQ multiplex PCR; TCRdb's version includes in-frame clones alone and lacks a portion of them. This table holds around 60,000 clones, more than 70% found once. This specimen belongs to a study of blood T cell repertoires in COVID-19. What was sequenced was peripheral blood. This receptor was identified in a man aged 60-69 years with COVID-19, enrolled during active disease.

CDR3 DNA: TGTGCCAGCAGCCCAACACAGGGGGCTCACTATGGCTACACCTTC. Residues: CASSPTQGAHYGYTF. The chain couples TRBV5-5 to TRBJ1-2; TRBD1 matches at 9 bases. The CDR3 loop spans 15 amino acids. With 4 bases clipped from V and 3 bases from J, the junction kept 7 bases outside the gene matches. Germline values: CDR1 SGHKS, CDR2 YYEKEE (reference sequence).